The sequence of this T cell receptor beta chain was determined in a study of Ad26.COV2.S vaccination and SARS-CoV-2 variants. Points from the study as a whole: Similar non-spike TCR breadth was seen in vaccine and placebo recipients. Post-vaccination spike-specific CD8+ and CD4+ T cell responses reportedly had substantial breadth.

This CDR3 region has 12 residues. CDR1 is SGHNT, CDR2 YYREEE, per germline (reference sequence). The V end lost 4 bases, the J end lost 5 bases, and 9 bases lay between the germline ends. Treatment given: around 19 received Ad26.COV2.S at low or high dose, single or two shots; 5 received placebo; per-sample allocation not given. Day 63 following the first vaccine or placebo injection was when the samples were taken. As to this clone: The target antigen is unknown.

TCRdb's table, derived via immunoSEQ multiplex PCR, lists solely in-frame clones and lacks some. The data contain 350,000 to 450,000 clones, 80% to 90% of them seen just once; the ten biggest clones take up around 3.5%. This chain links TRBV5-4 with TRBJ2-5, with D possibly TRBD2 on 5 matching bases. The sequenced sample was peripheral blood, obtained in a trial of Ad26.COV2.S vaccine versus placebo. The source is a person aged 18-65 years who received the Ad26.COV2.S COVID-19 vaccine or a placebo. The CDR3 is CASSRDGETQYF. Here the CDR3 DNA reads TGTGCCAGCAGCCGGGATGGCGAGACCCAGTACTTC.